Each of the 23 T cell receptor beta chains below was sequenced from the same sample in a study of blood T cells in healthy people across ages (dated by TCRdb to 2013 to 2016). The library was prepared using 5' RACE. This sample was sequenced with an Illumina HiSeq 2500. A second PCR of roughly 6 to 11 cycles was performed with a sample-barcoded 5' primer and a J-beta primer mix. TCRdb reworked the public reads: Q25 trimming with fastp, MiXCR clone assembly, productive beta chains retained. Rows with a matching CDR3 protein are joined into one entry that keeps the most common DNA and genes. The sample contains some 930,000 distinct CDR3 sequences, 25% to 35% of them found a single time. Roughly 10% of the sample is taken by the ten largest. The same sample was also studied in work on T cells of mothers and their children.

Sequencing was carried out using blood. The receptors were gathered from a middle-aged woman in good health.

The chain is built from TRBV5-1 and TRBJ2-3; TRBD1 aligns across 8 bases. This CDR3 is built from 15 residues. Germline-derived CDR1 and CDR2 are SGHRS and YFSETQ. V dropped 4 bases and J dropped 5; count of bases not matched to a gene: 9. The CDR3 loop is CASSIQTGERDTQYF. The CDR3 DNA follows: TGCGCCAGCAGCATCCAGACAGGGGAAAGAGATACGCAGTATTTT.

This clonotype was seen repeatedly, ten times or more. The chain has TRBV7-2 and TRBJ2-3; D is perhaps TRBD1 (5 bases). Germline V lookup: CDR1 SGHTA, CDR2 FQGNSA. V was clipped by 5 bases and J by 3 bases, with 18 bases between them. The CDR3 length is 16 residues. The CDR3 nucleotides read TGTGCCAGCAGCCCAATGGGCAGGGCGGCAACAGATACGCAGTATTTT. Its translation is CASSPMGRAATDTQYF.

V and J are TRBV7-2 and TRBJ1-2; a weak D match, TRBD1 (5 bases). V lost 3 bases to trimming and J lost 11 bases, with 22 bases between them. Germline V gene data show CDR1 as SGHTA and CDR2 as FQGNSA. The CDR3 is 15 residues long. DNA for the CDR3: TGTGCCAGCAGCTTCCAGGGCGTTGGGGGATCCCTATACACCTTC. Encoded protein: CASSFQGVGGSLYTF. Looking up the rest from reference TRBV7-2 and TRBJ1-2 gives the full variable domain: GAGVSQSPSNKVTEKGKDVELRCDPISGHTALYWYRQSLGQGLEFLIYFQGNSAPDKSGLPSDRFSAERTGGSVSTLTIQRTQQEDSAVYLCASSFQGVGGSLYTFGSGTRLTVV.

The chain is built from TRBV5-5 and TRBJ2-3, with D perhaps TRBD2 (7 bases). The CDR3 runs 14 residues. Germline V gene lookup returns CDR1 SGHKS and CDR2 YYEKEE (reference sequence). V lost 4 bases and J 6 bases, leaving 15 bases between the germline ends. The DNA of the CDR3 is TGTGCCAGCAGCCTGGAGTGGGGGGGCGATACGCAGTATTTT. Protein sequence: CASSLEWGGDTQYF.

This clonotype was recorded only once. The V and J genes are TRBV27 and TRBJ2-4, with D unresolved. V lost 5 bases to trimming and J lost 0 bases, with 11 bases between them. The CDR3 runs to 15 residues. CDR1 and CDR2 (germline): MNHEY, SMNVEV (reference sequence). CDR3 bases: TGTGCCAGCAGTGTGATACCCATAGCCAAAAACATTCAGTACTTC. Its protein is CASSVIPIAKNIQYF.

This clonotype was recorded many times. The CDR3 DNA reads TGTGCCAGCAGTGGAGTGGGGGGTGTATGGACTGAAGCTTTCTTT. Its protein product is CASSGVGGVWTEAFF. The chain combines TRBV25-1 with TRBJ1-1; TRBD1 might be the D (5 bases). The germline V gene encodes CDR1 MGHDK and CDR2 SYGVNS. The CDR3 sequence is 15 residues long. The V end was cut by 4 bases, the J end by 5 bases, with 17 bases between.

The J gene is TRBJ2-7, the V gene TRBV29-1; 9 nucleotides align to TRBD2. The better agreement between TRBJ2-5 and the DNA end casts doubt on the J call. The CDR3 sequence is 13 residues long. Germline V CDR1 and CDR2: SQVTM, ANQGSEA. The CDR3 sequence: CSVVLAGGGTQYF. CDR3 nucleotide sequence: TGCAGCGTTGTACTCGCGGGGGGGGGGACCCAGTACTTC.

This clonotype turned up a few times. The rearrangement uses TRBV29-1 and TRBJ1-4, with D tentatively TRBD1 (6 bases). CDR3 length equals 13 residues. Between the trimmed V and J ends, which lost 6 bases and 4 bases, there was a span of 12 bases. Germline CDR1 SQVTM, CDR2 ANQGSEA. In DNA, the CDR3 is TGCAGCGTCGCGGGACATCTTAATGAAAAACTGTTTTTT. Protein: CSVAGHLNEKLFF.

The chain uses TRBV6-4 and TRBJ1-6, with D tentatively TRBD1 (5 bases). This CDR3 contains 13 residues. Trimming shortened V by 9 bases and J by 10 bases, and 16 bases separated the two germline ends. Germline assignment: CDR1 MRHNA and CDR2 SNTAGT. The CDR3 here is CASSPLWGSPLHF. The DNA for the CDR3 is TGTGCCAGTTCGCCTCTATGGGGGTCACCCCTCCACTTT.

The chain links TRBV7-2 to TRBJ2-2, with unresolved D. Germline V gene lookup returns CDR1 SGHTA and CDR2 FQGNSA. The CDR3 length is 14 residues. V gave up 8 bases and J gave up 0 bases, with 10 bases separating them. CDR3 protein: CASVTRTNTGELFF. DNA of the CDR3: TGTGCCAGCGTAACAAGGACGAACACCGGGGAGCTGTTTTTT.

The chain is built from TRBV2 and TRBJ1-5; D call uncertain. The germline gives CDR1 SNHLY, CDR2 FYNNEI. Between the trimmed V and J ends, which lost 2 bases and 2 bases, there was a span of 7 bases. The length of the CDR3 is 14 residues. Here the CDR3 DNA reads TGTGCCAGCAGTGAACGTCTGGGCAATCAGCCCCAGCATTTT. It is translated as CASSERLGNQPQHF.

This clonotype has only a few counts. This rearrangement joins TRBV20-1 to TRBJ1-5, with D possibly being TRBD1 (5 bases). Germline V gives CDR1 DFQATT, CDR2 SNEGSKA (reference sequence). The CDR3 totals 13 residues. V dropped 1 base and J dropped 3 bases, with 7 bases sitting between them. The CDR3 region has the DNA TGCAGTGCTAGAGTGGACACCAATCAGCCCCAGCATTTT. This encodes CSARVDTNQPQHF.

The chain uses TRBV28 and TRBJ1-2; unclear D gene. From germline, CDR1 is MDHEN and CDR2 SYDVKM. The CDR3 is 12 residues long. The V gene lost 6 bases and the J gene lost 4 bases, with 9 bases spanning the gap. CDR3 nucleotides: TGTGCCAGCAGCCCCTATGGCTATGGCTACACCTTC. It translates to CASSPYGYGYTF.

This chain uses TRBV7-2 with TRBJ1-1; a weak D match, TRBD1 (6 bases). Trimming left V 4 bases short and J 2 bases short, with 11 bases between. Germline V CDR1 and CDR2: SGHTA, FQGNSA. There are 14 residues in the CDR3. In nucleotides, the CDR3 is TGTGCCAGCAGCTCGGACAGATTTAACACTGAAGCTTTCTTT. It encodes CASSSDRFNTEAFF.

At least ten counts were recorded for this clonotype. The chain is built from TRBV27 and TRBJ2-4; D tentatively reads TRBD1 or TRBD2 (5 bases each). The germline V and J ends were trimmed by 10 bases and 8 bases, with 21 bases remaining between them. This CDR3 is built from 14 residues. CDR1 is MNHEY and CDR2 is SMNVEV in the germline V gene (reference sequence). CDR3 sequence reads: CATRLGGGVDIQYF. CDR3 DNA sequence: TGTGCCACCCGCCTTGGGGGTGGGGTTGACATTCAGTACTTC.

This chain links TRBV12-3 or TRBV12-4 with TRBJ1-4; D possibly corresponds to TRBD1 (5 bases). V was shortened by 1 base and J by 3 bases, with 9 bases between the two germline ends. CDR3 length equals 15 residues. Here the CDR3 reads CASSLDEGANEKLFF. CDR3 nucleotides: TGTGCCAGCAGTTTAGACGAAGGGGCTAATGAAAAACTGTTTTTT.

About this clonotype: This could be a read error, since a much larger clone is one nucleotide away. The V and J genes are TRBV24-1 and TRBJ2-4; 10 positions match TRBD1. The CDR3 spans 14 residues. Unmatched junction bases numbered 4, after V lost 4 bases and J lost 8 bases. CDR1 is KGHDR and CDR2 is SFDVKD in the germline V gene. CDR3 DNA sequence: TGTGCCACCAGTGACTCCGGGACAGGGGACATTCAGTACTTC. Translation: CATSDSGTGDIQYF.

The V gene is TRBV28, the J gene TRBJ2-7; 11 bases match TRBD1. The CDR3 sequence is 15 residues long. Germline V CDR1 and CDR2: MDHEN, SYDVKM. The trim removed 5 bases at V and 6 bases at J, leaving 9 bases unmatched. DNA of the CDR3: TGTGCCAGCAGTACCGCCGGGACAGGGGGTGCCGAGCAGTACTTC. Translating it yields CASSTAGTGGAEQYF.

The chain links TRBV2 to TRBJ1-2, with a weak D call TRBD1 (5 bases). The CDR3 runs to 14 residues. Looked up from germline, CDR1 is SNHLY and CDR2 is FYNNEI. V shed 2 bases and J shed 0 bases, with 7 bases lying between them. The CDR3 bases are TGTGCCAGCAGTGAATCCAGGGCTAACTATGGCTACACCTTC. Translating it yields CASSESRANYGYTF.

This clonotype was counted between two and nine times. A much larger clone sits a single nucleotide away, making a read error possible. The V gene is TRBV7-2, the J gene TRBJ2-4, with TRBD1 matching 9 bases. CDR3 length: 17 residues. J gave up 13 bases and V 1 base, and 17 bases lay outside the gene matches. CDR1 and CDR2 from the germline V gene are SGHTA and FQGNSA. CDR3 coding DNA: TGTGCCAGCAGCTTAGATACCGGGACAGGGAATCGTGGTGAGCAGTACTTC. Its translation: CASSLDTGTGNRGEQYF.

The rearrangement uses TRBV9 and TRBJ2-7, with D hard to call. V lost 3 bases, J lost 5 bases, and 6 bases lay in between. Germline V CDR1 and CDR2: SGDLS, YYNGEE. CDR3 length: 11 amino acids. The CDR3 DNA follows: TGTGCCAGCAGCGAGCTGGACGAGCAGTACTTC. It yields the protein CASSELDEQYF.

This clonotype was seen a few times. This chain connects TRBV4-1 to TRBJ2-7; TRBD1 agrees at 7 bases. The CDR3 length is 16 residues. V trimming: 3 bases; J trimming: 8 bases; junction bases outside the gene matches: 16. The germline gives CDR1 MGHRA, CDR2 YSYEKL. In DNA, the CDR3 is TGCGCCAGCAGCCATCACTCGACAGGGCTGTCTTCCCAGCAGTACTTC. Translated, it gives CASSHHSTGLSSQQYF.

This clonotype was detected a few times. The chain joins TRBV7-3 to TRBJ2-1; TRBD2 agrees at 8 bases. The CDR3 is made up of 14 amino acids. Germline V gene lookup returns CDR1 SGHTA and CDR2 FQGTGA. Trimming cost V 6 bases and J 2 bases; bases outside gene matches: 3. The CDR3 bases are TGTGCCAGCAGGGACGGGGGGGCCTACAATGAGCAGTTCTTC. Encoded protein: CASRDGGAYNEQFF.